These 11 T cell receptor beta chains were all obtained from the same sample, sequenced in a study of radiotherapy plus CTLA-4 blockade in lung cancer. Here immunoSEQ multiplex PCR was the method, and the copy in TCRdb shows in-frame clones only, minus some. Counted here are 130,000 or so clones, 90% occurring once; the ten biggest clones make up 5.5% to 8.5%. Material: peripheral blood, obtained from a patient treated with radiotherapy plus ipilimumab. These receptors were taken from a human donor with non-small cell lung cancer that progressed on radiotherapy plus ipilimumab.

This clone occurred once. The gene calls are TRBV6-1 and TRBJ2-7; D is unresolved. Trimming removed 0 bases at V and 1 base at J, with 7 bases between. Germline V gene lookup returns CDR1 MNHNS and CDR2 SASEGT. The CDR3 runs to 14 residues. The CDR3 loop is CASSEAVVSYEQYF. CDR3 DNA sequence: TGTGCCAGCAGTGAAGCGGTCGTTTCCTACGAGCAGTACTTC.

The chain employs TRBV11-3 and TRBJ2-7, with D tentatively TRBD1 (6 bases). Germline V lookup: CDR1 SGHNT, CDR2 YENEEA. CDR3 length: 14 amino acids. V was shortened by 6 bases and J by 2 bases, with 14 bases between the two germline ends. CDR3 protein: CASSSHRAPYEQYF. Written as DNA, the CDR3 is TGTGCCAGCAGTTCCCACAGGGCGCCCTACGAGCAGTACTTC.

The chain is built from TRBV2 and TRBJ2-1, with 7 bases fitting TRBD2. The CDR3 totals 15 residues. CDR1 is SNHLY, CDR2 FYNNEI, per germline. Trimming cost V 7 bases and J 5 bases; bases outside gene matches: 11. This chain's CDR3 is CASNYGRTADNEQFF. The CDR3 DNA reads as TGTGCCAGCAATTACGGGAGGACTGCTGACAATGAGCAGTTCTTC.

The chain links TRBV5-4 to TRBJ1-1, with D unresolved. The germline CDR1 and CDR2 sequences are SGHNT and YYREEE (reference sequence). The CDR3 totals 15 residues. The ends were cut back, 0 bases at V and 0 bases at J, with 9 bases in the middle. The DNA for the CDR3 is TGTGCCAGCAGCTTGGAAAGCGTAATGAACACTGAAGCTTTCTTT. Its translation: CASSLESVMNTEAFF.

V is TRBV7-3 and J is TRBJ2-7; TRBD2 might be the D (6 bases). The CDR3 is 12 amino acids. The V gene's germline CDR1 is SGHTA and CDR2 FQGTGA. V dropped 5 bases and J dropped 6 bases, with 11 bases sitting between them. The CDR3 sequence is CASSLMGGEQYF. CDR3 in DNA: TGTGCCAGCAGCCTAATGGGGGGCGAGCAGTACTTC.

The CDR3 DNA is TGCGCCAGCAGGCCTCAGGGGGCTGCAACTAATGAAAAACTGTTTTTT. Translated, it gives CASRPQGAATNEKLFF. The chain couples TRBV5-1 to TRBJ1-4; 8 bases agree with TRBD1. CDR1 SGHRS and CDR2 YFSETQ come from the germline V gene. This CDR3 contains 16 residues. V lost 5 bases, J lost 0 bases, and 6 bases stayed unmatched. The whole variable domain, remainder taken from reference TRBV5-1 and TRBJ1-4, is KAGVTQTPRYLIKTRGQQVTLSCSPISGHRSVSWYQQTPGQGLQFLFEYFSETQRNKGNFPGRFSGRQFSNSRSEMNVSTLELGDSALYLCASRPQGAATNEKLFFGSGTQLSVL.

This chain connects TRBV2 to TRBJ2-1; D ambiguous. Trimming left V 3 bases short and J 0 bases short, with 9 bases between. Germline CDR1 and CDR2: SNHLY and FYNNEI. The CDR3 extends over 15 amino acids. Here the CDR3 reads CASSDLASSYNEQFF. The CDR3, as DNA: TGTGCCAGCAGTGACCTCGCCAGCTCCTACAATGAGCAGTTCTTC.

The J gene is TRBJ2-1, the V gene TRBV5-6, with TRBD2 identical over 10 bases. Trimming cost V 1 base and J 1 base; bases outside gene matches: 8. CDR3 length equals 18 residues. Germline V CDR1 and CDR2: SGHDT, YYEEEE. In nucleotides, the CDR3 is TGTGCCAGCAGCTTGAGGAAACCGGGACTAGCGTCCTACAATGAGCAGTTCTTC. Encoded protein: CASSLRKPGLASYNEQFF.

The V call is TRBV6-5, the J call TRBJ1-5; TRBD1 agrees at 11 bases. Germline V gives CDR1 MNHEY, CDR2 SVGAGI. The CDR3 extends over 14 amino acids. J was trimmed by 9 bases and V by 6 bases; bases with no gene match: 7. CDR3 coding DNA: TGTGCCAGCAGACCCGGGACAGGGGGAAGGCCCCAGCATTTT. This sequence encodes CASRPGTGGRPQHF.

For the CDR3, the DNA is TGCGCCAGCAGCTTACGGCCGGACAATGAGCAGTTCTTC. Amino acids: CASSLRPDNEQFF. The V and J genes are TRBV5-1 and TRBJ2-1; no clear D. CDR3 size: 13 residues. Germline lookup yields CDR1 SGHRS and CDR2 YFSETQ. The ends were cut back, 2 bases at V and 5 bases at J, with 8 bases in the middle.

The chain employs TRBV30 and TRBJ2-7; a weak D match, TRBD1 (6 bases). V was cut by 2 bases and J by 4 bases, with 12 bases left in between. CDR3 length equals 13 residues. The germline V gene has CDR1 GTSNPN and CDR2 SVGIG (reference sequence). CDR3 coding DNA: TGTGCCTGGAGTCGGACAGTAACGTACGAGCAGTACTTC. Translation gives CAWSRTVTYEQYF.